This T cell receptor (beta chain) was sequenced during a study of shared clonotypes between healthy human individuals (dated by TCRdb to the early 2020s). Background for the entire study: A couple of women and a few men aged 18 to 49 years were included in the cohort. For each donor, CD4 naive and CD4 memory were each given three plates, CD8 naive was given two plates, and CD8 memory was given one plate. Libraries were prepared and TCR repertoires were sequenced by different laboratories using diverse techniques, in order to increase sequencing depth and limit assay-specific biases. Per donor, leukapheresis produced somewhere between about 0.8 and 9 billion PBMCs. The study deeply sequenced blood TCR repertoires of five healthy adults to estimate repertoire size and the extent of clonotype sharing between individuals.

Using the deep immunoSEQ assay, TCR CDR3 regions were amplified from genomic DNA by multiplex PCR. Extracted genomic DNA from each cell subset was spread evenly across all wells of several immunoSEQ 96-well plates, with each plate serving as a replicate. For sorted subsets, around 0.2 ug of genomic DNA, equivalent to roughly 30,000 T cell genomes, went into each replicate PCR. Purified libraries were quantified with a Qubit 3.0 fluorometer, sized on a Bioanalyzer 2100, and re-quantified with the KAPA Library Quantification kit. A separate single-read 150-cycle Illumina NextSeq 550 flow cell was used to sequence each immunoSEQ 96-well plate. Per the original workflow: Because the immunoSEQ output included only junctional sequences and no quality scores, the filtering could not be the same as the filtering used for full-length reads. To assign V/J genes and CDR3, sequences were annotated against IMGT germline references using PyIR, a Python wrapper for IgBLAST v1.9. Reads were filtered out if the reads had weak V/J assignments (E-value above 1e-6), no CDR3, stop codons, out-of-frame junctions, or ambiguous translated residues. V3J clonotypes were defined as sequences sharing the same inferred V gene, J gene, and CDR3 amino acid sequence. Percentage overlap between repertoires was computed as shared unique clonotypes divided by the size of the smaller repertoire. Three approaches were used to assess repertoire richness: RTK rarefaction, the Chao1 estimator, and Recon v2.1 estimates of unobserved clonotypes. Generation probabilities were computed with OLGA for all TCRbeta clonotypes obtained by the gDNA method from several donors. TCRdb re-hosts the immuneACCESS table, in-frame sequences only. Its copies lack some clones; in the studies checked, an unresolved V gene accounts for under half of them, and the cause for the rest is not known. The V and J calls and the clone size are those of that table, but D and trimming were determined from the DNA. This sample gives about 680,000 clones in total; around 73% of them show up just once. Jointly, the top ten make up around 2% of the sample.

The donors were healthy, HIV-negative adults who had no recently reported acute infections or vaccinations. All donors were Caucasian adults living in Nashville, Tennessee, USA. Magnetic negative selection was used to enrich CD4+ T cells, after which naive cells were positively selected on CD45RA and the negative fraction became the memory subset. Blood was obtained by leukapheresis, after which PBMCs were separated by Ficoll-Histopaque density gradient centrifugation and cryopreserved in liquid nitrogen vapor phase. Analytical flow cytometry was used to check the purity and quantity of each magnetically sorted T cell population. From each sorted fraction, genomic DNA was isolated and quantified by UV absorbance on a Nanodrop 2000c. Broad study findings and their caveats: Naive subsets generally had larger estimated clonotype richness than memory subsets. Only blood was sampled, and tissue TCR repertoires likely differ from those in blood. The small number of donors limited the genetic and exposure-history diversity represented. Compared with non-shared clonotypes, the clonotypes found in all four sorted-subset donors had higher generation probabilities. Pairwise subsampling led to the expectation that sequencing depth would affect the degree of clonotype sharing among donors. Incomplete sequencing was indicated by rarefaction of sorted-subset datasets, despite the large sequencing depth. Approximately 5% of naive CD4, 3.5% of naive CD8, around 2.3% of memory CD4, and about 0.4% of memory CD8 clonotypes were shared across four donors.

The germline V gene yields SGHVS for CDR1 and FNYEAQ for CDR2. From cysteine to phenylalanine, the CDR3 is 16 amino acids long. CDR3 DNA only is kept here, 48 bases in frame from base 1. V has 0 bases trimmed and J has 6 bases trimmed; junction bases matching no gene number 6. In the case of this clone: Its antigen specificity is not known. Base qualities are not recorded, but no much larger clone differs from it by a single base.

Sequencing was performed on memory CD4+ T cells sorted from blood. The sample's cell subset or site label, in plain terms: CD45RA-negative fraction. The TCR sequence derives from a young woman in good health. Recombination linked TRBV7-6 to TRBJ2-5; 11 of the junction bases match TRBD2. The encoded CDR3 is CASSLAGTSGSKTQYF. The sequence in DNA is TGTGCCAGCAGCTTAGCGGGTACTAGCGGGAGTAAGACCCAGTACTTC.